What follows are 17 T cell receptor beta chains derived from one specimen sequenced in a study of blood T cell repertoires in COVID-19. The assay was immunoSEQ multiplex PCR, and TCRdb's table has in-frame clones only and misses some. The sample yields roughly 130,000 clones, roughly 83% seen once. The sequencing input was peripheral blood. These TCRs come from a woman aged 70-85 years with COVID-19, enrolled during active disease.

V gene TRBV6-2 or TRBV6-3 combines with J gene TRBJ1-2; TRBD1 aligns across 7 bases. Germline CDR1 reads MNHEY; CDR2 reads SVGEGT. This CDR3 spans 14 amino acids. The J segment lost 6 bases and the V segment lost 6 bases, leaving 10 bases of the junction unmatched. The CDR3 region is CASSLPGQSNGYTF. For the CDR3, the DNA is TGTGCCAGCAGCCTACCGGGACAGTCGAATGGCTACACCTTC.

V usage is TRBV3-1 (or the pseudogene TRBV3-2) and J usage is TRBJ1-4, with D maybe TRBD1 (6 bases). Between the trimmed V and J ends, which lost 1 base and 7 bases, there was a span of 10 bases. Germline V gives CDR1 LGHDT, CDR2 YNNKEL (reference sequence). The CDR3 loop spans 14 amino acids. The CDR3 spells CASSQGDRLEKLFF. DNA for the CDR3: TGTGCCAGCAGCCAAGGAGACAGGCTTGAAAAACTGTTTTTT.

The chain carries TRBV19 and TRBJ2-1, with D tentatively TRBD1 (6 bases). Germline lookup yields CDR1 LNHDA and CDR2 SQIVND (reference sequence). The V end was cut by 4 bases, the J end by 1 base, with 14 bases between. CDR3 length: 16 amino acids. The CDR3 nucleotides are TGTGCCAGTAGTAAAACCTCTACAGGGTCCTACAATGAGCAGTTCTTC. This codes for CASSKTSTGSYNEQFF.

The chain carries TRBV12-3 or TRBV12-4 and TRBJ2-3; TRBD2 agrees at 9 bases. CDR3 size: 13 residues. The V segment lost 7 bases and the J segment 5 bases; nucleotides outside the gene matches: 4. CDR3 amino acids: CASKGLALDTQYF. The CDR3 DNA reads as TGTGCCAGCAAGGGACTAGCTCTAGATACGCAGTATTTT.

The chain has TRBV27 and TRBJ1-5; D may be TRBD1 (6 bases). This CDR3 is 15 amino acids long. CDR1 MNHEY and CDR2 SMNVEV come from the germline V gene (reference sequence). Trimming removed 8 bases at V and 7 bases at J, with 21 bases between. In nucleotides, the CDR3 is TGTGCCAGCGCCTGGGCGGGGGGCTCAGAACAGCCCCAGCATTTT. Protein sequence: CASAWAGGSEQPQHF.

CDR3 DNA sequence: TGCAGCGTGGCCTCCGCGGGCAACGAGCAGTACTTC. Amino acid sequence: CSVASAGNEQYF. The chain combines TRBV29-1 with TRBJ2-7; the D gene is possibly TRBD2 (5 bases). The CDR3 is 12 amino acids. V lost 6 bases and J lost 5, with 14 bases in between. Germline CDR1 and CDR2: SQVTM and ANQGSEA.

V gene TRBV6-5 combines with J gene TRBJ2-7, with TRBD2 identical over 11 bases. The V and J ends lost 6 bases and 3 bases, in that order; junction bases with no gene match: 4. CDR3 length equals 14 residues. The V gene's germline CDR1 is MNHEY and CDR2 SVGAGI. The CDR3 nucleotides are TGTGCCAGCAGCGTAACTAGCGGGGGCTACGAGCAGTACTTC. Translation: CASSVTSGGYEQYF.

This chain connects TRBV9 to TRBJ2-7; TRBD2 matches 11 bases. From germline, CDR1 is SGDLS and CDR2 YYNGEE. CDR3 length equals 14 residues. Germline trimming cut 2 bases from V and 6 bases from J; bases unmatched to any gene: 4. In nucleotides, the CDR3 is TGTGCCAGCAGCGTGGGGACTAGCGGAGCCGAGCAGTACTTC. This sequence encodes CASSVGTSGAEQYF.

The rearrangement uses TRBV5-4 and TRBJ2-7; 7 nucleotides match TRBD2. This CDR3 spans 14 amino acids. CDR1 is SGHNT and CDR2 is YYREEE in the germline V gene (reference sequence). Trimming took 4 bases from V and 3 from J; bases not matched to a gene: 7. CDR3 DNA sequence: TGTGCCAGCAGCCCTCGGGACTACCTCTACGAGCAGTACTTC. This codes for CASSPRDYLYEQYF.

J is TRBJ2-7 and V is TRBV18; the match to TRBD2 covers 10 bases. V trimming: 3 bases; J trimming: 4 bases; junction bases outside the gene matches: 24. Germline V gene lookup returns CDR1 KGHSH and CDR2 LQKENI. The CDR3 length is 21 residues. CDR3 bases: TGTGCCAGCTCACCGCTAAACATAGCGGGGGGCAACCTCGGGGAATCTTACGAGCAGTACTTC. Its translation is CASSPLNIAGGNLGESYEQYF.

V is TRBV19 and J is TRBJ1-5; 8 bases are shared with TRBD1. V lost 4 bases, J lost 7 bases, and 6 bases stayed unmatched. CDR3 length: 14 residues. CDR1 LNHDA and CDR2 SQIVND come from the germline V gene (reference sequence). As DNA, the CDR3 is TGTGCCAGTAGTACGACAGGGGTGGCCCAGCCCCAGCATTTT. Protein sequence: CASSTTGVAQPQHF.

The chain joins TRBV28 to TRBJ1-1, with D unclear. V lost 7 bases and J 7 bases, leaving 10 bases between the germline ends. CDR1 and CDR2 (germline): MDHEN, SYDVKM. The CDR3 totals 11 residues. CDR3 region: CASKGGSEAFF. The CDR3 bases are TGTGCCAGCAAAGGAGGGAGTGAAGCTTTCTTT.

J is TRBJ1-5 and V is TRBV25-1; 9 bases align to TRBD1. The length of the CDR3 is 16 residues. Germline V lookup: CDR1 MGHDK, CDR2 SYGVNS. The junction had 7 bases not matched to a gene; V was cut back by 4 bases and J by 3 bases. The CDR3 is CASSAQDRGYNQPQHF. In nucleotides, the CDR3 is TGTGCCAGCAGTGCCCAGGACAGGGGATACAATCAGCCCCAGCATTTT.

V gene TRBV21-1 combines with J gene TRBJ1-1; the DNA was not compared with TRBD1, the D call given in the table. TRBV21-1 is a known pseudogene. This CDR3 is 15 amino acids long. The CDR3 DNA reads TGTGCCAGCAGCAAAGGGAGGCCCAGAACAGGGGGAGCTTTCTTT. It translates to CASSKGRPRTGGAFF.

The chain couples TRBV28 to TRBJ2-2; 7 nucleotides match TRBD2. Germline trimming cut 6 bases from V and 5 bases from J; bases unmatched to any gene: 12. The CDR3 contains 16 residues. The germline V gene encodes CDR1 MDHEN and CDR2 SYDVKM. CDR3 nucleotides: TGTGCCAGCAGGTACGCCGGGGGGACGAGTACCGGGGAGCTGTTTTTT. It is translated as CASRYAGGTSTGELFF.

This clone was seen repeatedly, ten times or more. The V and J genes are TRBV7-9 and TRBJ1-2; 7 nucleotides align to TRBD1. The ends lost 5 bases at V and 6 bases at J; junction bases unmatched: 15. CDR3 length: 16 amino acids. Germline CDR1 is SEHNR and CDR2 is FQNEAQ (reference sequence). CDR3 nucleotides: TGTGCCAGCAGCCACCCATCCCGCAGGGGGTTCGATGGCTACACCTTC. This codes for CASSHPSRRGFDGYTF.

The chain is built from TRBV5-4 and TRBJ2-2; maybe TRBD1 (5 bases). The ends were cut back, 1 base at V and 4 bases at J, with 17 bases in the middle. Germline CDR1 SGHNT, CDR2 YYREEE (reference sequence). CDR3 size: 17 residues. CDR3 sequence reads: CASSLLKGQGSTGELFF. The CDR3 DNA is TGTGCCAGCAGCTTGTTGAAAGGTCAGGGTTCCACCGGGGAGCTGTTTTTT.